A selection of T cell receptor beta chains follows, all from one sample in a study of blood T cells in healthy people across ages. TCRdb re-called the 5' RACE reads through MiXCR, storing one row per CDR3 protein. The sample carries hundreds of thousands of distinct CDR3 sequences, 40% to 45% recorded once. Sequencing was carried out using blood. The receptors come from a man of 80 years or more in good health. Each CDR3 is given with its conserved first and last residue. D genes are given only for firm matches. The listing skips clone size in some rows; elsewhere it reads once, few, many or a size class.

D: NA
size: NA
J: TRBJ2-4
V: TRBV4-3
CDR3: CASSQEVSWDLTDTQYF
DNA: TGCGCCAGCAGCCAAGAAGTGAGTTGGGACCTCACAGATACGCAGTACTTC

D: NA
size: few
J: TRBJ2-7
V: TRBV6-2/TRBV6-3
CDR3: CASSYLQVYSYEQYF
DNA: TGTGCCAGCAGTTACCTCCAGGTCTACTCCTACGAGCAGTACTTC

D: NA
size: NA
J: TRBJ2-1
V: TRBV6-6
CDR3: CANSKPTGTRYNEQFF
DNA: TGTGCCAACAGTAAACCTACCGGGACCAGATACAATGAGCAGTTCTTC

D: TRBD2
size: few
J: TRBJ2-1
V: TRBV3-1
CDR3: CASSLGGGRAGSLNEQFF
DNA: TGTGCCAGCAGCCTCGGAGGAGGGAGGGCCGGTTCCCTCAATGAGCAGTTCTTC

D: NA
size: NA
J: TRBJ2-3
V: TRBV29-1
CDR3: CSVEKGSDTQYF
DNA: TGCAGCGTTGAAAAGGGCTCAGATACGCAGTATTTT

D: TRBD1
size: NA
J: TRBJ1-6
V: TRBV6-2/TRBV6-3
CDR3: CASRSGQGGGYSPLHF
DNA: TGTGCCAGCAGATCGGGACAGGGAGGCGGTTACTCACCCCTCCACTTT

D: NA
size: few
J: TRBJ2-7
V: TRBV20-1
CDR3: CSAPSGASSYEQYF
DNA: TGCAGTGCTCCCTCCGGGGCAAGCTCCTACGAGCAGTACTTC

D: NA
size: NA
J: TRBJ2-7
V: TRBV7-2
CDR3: CASSLATGLAEQYF
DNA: TGTGCCAGCAGCTTAGCTACCGGACTGGCAGAGCAGTACTTC

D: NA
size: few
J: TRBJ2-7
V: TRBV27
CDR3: CASSLVIGLEQYF
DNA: TGTGCCAGCAGTTTGGTAATAGGGCTCGAGCAGTACTTC

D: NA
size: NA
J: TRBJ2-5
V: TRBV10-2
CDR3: CASNGGGPPRETQYF
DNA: TGCGCCAGCAACGGTGGAGGGCCTCCTCGGGAGACCCAGTACTTC

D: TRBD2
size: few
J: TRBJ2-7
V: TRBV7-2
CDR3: CASSLTSGGAVEQYF
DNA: TGTGCCAGCAGCCTGACTAGCGGGGGGGCCGTCGAGCAGTACTTC